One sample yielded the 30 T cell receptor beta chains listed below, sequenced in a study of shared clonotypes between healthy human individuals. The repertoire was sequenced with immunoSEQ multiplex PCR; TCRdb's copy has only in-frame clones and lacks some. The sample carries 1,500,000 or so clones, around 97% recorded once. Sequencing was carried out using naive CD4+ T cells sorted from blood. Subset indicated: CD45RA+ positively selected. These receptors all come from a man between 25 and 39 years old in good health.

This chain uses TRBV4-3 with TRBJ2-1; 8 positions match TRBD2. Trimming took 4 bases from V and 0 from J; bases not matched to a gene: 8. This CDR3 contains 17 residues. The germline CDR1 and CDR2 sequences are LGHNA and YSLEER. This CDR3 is CASSPYSGTSSYNEQFF. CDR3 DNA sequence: TGCGCCAGCAGCCCCTACTCCGGGACTAGCTCCTACAATGAGCAGTTCTTC.

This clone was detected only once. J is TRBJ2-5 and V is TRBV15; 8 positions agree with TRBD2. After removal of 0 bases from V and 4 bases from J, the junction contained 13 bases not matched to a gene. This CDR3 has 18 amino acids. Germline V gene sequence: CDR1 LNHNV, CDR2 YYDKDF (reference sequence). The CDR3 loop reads CATSRDPPSGSSRETQYF. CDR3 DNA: TGTGCCACCAGCAGAGATCCCCCCAGCGGGAGTTCGCGAGAGACCCAGTACTTC.

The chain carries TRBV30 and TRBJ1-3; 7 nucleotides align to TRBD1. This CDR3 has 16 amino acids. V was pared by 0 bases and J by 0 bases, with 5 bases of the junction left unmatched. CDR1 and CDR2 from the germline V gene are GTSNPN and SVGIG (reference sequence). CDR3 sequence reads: CAWSVRDRVSGNTIYF. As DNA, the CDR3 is TGTGCCTGGAGTGTACGGGACAGAGTCTCTGGAAACACCATATATTTT. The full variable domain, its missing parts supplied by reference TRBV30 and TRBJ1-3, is SQTIHQWPATLVQPVGSPLSLECTVEGTSNPNLYWYRQAAGRGLQLLFYSVGIGQISSEVPQNLSASRPQDRQFILSSKKLLLSDSGFYLCAWSVRDRVSGNTIYFGEGSWLTVV.

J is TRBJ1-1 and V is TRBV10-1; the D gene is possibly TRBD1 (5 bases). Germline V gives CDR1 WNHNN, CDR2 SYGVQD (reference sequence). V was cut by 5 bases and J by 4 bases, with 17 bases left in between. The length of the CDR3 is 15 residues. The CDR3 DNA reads TGCGCCAGCAGTCGGGACCCCTTTGCCGGCACTGAAGCTTTCTTT. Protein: CASSRDPFAGTEAFF.

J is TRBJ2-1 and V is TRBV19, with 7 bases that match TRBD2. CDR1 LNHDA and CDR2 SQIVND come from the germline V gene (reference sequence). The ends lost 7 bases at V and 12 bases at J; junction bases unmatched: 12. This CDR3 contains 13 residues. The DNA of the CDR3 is TGTGCCAGTAACCCTAACGTCGGACTAGGGCAGTTCTTC. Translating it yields CASNPNVGLGQFF.

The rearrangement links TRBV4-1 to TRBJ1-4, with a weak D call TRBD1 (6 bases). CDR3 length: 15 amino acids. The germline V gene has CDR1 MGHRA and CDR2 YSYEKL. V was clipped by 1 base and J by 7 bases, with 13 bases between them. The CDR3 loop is CASSQVQQGSEKLFF. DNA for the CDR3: TGCGCCAGCAGCCAAGTTCAGCAGGGGTCTGAAAAACTGTTTTTT.

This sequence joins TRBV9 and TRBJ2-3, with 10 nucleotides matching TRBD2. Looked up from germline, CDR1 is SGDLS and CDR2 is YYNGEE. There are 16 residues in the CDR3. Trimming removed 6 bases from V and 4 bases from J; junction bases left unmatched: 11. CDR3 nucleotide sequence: TGTGCCAGCACCGCAGGGACTAGCGTTTTCGCAGATACGCAGTATTTT. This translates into CASTAGTSVFADTQYF.

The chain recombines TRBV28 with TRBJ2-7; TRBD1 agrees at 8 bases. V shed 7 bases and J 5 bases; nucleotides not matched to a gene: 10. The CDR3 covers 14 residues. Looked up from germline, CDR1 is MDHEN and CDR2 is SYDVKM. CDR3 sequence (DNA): TGTGCCAGCAATCCTGCGACAGGGGCCCACGAGCAGTACTTC. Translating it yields CASNPATGAHEQYF.

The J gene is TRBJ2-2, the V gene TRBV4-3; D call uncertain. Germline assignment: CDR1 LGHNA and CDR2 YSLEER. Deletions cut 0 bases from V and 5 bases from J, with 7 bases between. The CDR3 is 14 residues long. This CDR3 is CASSQEGPTGELFF. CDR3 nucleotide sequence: TGCGCCAGCAGCCAAGAAGGACCTACCGGGGAGCTGTTTTTT.

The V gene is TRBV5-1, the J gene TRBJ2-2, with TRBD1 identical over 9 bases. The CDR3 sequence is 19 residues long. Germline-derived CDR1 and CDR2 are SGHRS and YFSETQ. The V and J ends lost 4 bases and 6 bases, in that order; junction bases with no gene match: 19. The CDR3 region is CASSLRDRAHNFGAGELFF. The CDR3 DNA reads TGCGCCAGCAGCCTCCGGGACAGGGCTCATAACTTCGGGGCCGGGGAGCTGTTTTTT.

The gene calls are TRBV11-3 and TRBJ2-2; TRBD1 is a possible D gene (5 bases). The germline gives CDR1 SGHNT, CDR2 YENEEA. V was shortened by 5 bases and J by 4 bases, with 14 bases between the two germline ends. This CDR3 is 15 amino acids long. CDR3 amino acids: CASSPRGRGTGELFF. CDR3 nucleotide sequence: TGTGCCAGCAGCCCCCGCGGAAGGGGCACCGGGGAGCTGTTTTTT.

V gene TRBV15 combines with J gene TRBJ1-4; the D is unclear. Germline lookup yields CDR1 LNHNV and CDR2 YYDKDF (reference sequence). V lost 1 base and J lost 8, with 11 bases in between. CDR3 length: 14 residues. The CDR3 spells CATSRGASREKLFF. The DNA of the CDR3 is TGTGCCACCAGCAGAGGGGCGAGTCGAGAAAAACTGTTTTTT.

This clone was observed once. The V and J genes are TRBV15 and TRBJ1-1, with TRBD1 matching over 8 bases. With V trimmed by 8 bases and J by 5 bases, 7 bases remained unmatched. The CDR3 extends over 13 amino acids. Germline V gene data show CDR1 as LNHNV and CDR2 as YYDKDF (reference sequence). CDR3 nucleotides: TGTGCCACCCGATGGGACAGGAATACTGAAGCTTTCTTT. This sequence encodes CATRWDRNTEAFF.

The CDR3 DNA follows: TGCGCCAGCAGCCATACAGGGGATTCTGGCTACGAGCAGTACTTC. As protein: CASSHTGDSGYEQYF. This chain links TRBV5-1 with TRBJ2-7; 7 positions agree with TRBD1. The ends lost 4 bases at V and 3 bases at J; junction bases unmatched: 10. The CDR3 is 15 residues long. Germline V CDR1 and CDR2: SGHRS, YFSETQ.

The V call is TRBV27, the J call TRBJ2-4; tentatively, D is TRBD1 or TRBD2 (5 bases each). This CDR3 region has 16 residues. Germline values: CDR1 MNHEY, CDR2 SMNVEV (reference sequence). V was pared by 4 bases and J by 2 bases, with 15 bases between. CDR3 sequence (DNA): TGTGCCAGCAGTTCCCCGGGGCGCGCGTCCAAAAACATTCAGTACTTC. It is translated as CASSSPGRASKNIQYF.

The DNA for the CDR3 is TGTGCCAGCCATAAAAGGGACAGGGGGCTCTATGGCTACACCTTC. It encodes CASHKRDRGLYGYTF. The chain is built from TRBV28 and TRBJ1-2, with TRBD1 identical over 12 bases. This CDR3 has 15 residues. V shed 8 bases, J shed 4 bases, and the junction held 8 bases outside the gene matches. The germline V gene has CDR1 MDHEN and CDR2 SYDVKM.

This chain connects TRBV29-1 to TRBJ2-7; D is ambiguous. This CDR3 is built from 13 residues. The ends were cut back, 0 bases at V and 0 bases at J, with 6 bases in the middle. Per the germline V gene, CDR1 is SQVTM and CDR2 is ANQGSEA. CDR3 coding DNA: TGCAGCGTTGAAGACTCCAGCTCCTACGAGCAGTACTTC. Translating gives CSVEDSSSYEQYF.

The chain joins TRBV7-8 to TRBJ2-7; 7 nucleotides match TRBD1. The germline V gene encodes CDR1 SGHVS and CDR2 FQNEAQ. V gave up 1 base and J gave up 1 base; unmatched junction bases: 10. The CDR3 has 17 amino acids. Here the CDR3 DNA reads TGTGCCAGCAGCTTAGTGTCAGTAAGGGGGCCTTCCTACGAGCAGTACTTC. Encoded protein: CASSLVSVRGPSYEQYF.

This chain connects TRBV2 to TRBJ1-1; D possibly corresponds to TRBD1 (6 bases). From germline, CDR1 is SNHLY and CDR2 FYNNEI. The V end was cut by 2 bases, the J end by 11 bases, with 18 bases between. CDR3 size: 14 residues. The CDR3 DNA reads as TGTGCCAGCAGTGAAAACGTCAGGGGTTTACGGGCTTTCTTT. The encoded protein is CASSENVRGLRAFF. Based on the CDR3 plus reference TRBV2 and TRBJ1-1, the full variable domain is EPEVTQTPSHQVTQMGQEVILRCVPISNHLYFYWYRQILGQKVEFLVSFYNNEISEKSEIFDDQFSVERPDGSNFTLKIRSTKLEDSAMYFCASSENVRGLRAFFGQGTRLTVV.

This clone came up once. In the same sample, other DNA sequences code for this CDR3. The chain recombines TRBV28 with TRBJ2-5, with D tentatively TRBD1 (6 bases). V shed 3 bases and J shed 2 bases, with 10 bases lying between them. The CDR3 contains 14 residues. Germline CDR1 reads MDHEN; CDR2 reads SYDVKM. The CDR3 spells CASSFGRGQETQYF. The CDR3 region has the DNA TGTGCCAGCAGTTTCGGTAGGGGGCAAGAGACCCAGTACTTC.

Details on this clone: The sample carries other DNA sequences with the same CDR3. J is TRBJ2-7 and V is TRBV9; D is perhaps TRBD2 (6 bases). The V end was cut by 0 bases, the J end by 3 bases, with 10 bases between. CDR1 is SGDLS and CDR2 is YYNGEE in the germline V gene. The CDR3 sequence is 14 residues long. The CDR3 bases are TGTGCCAGCAGCGTAGCGGGAGCGGGCTACGAGCAGTACTTC. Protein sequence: CASSVAGAGYEQYF.

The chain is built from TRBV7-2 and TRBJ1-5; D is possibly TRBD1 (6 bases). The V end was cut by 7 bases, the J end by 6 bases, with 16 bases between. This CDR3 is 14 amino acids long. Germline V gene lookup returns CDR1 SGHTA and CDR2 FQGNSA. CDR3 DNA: TGTGCCAGCAACCCACAGGGAGTGGGTCAGCCCCAGCATTTT. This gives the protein CASNPQGVGQPQHF.

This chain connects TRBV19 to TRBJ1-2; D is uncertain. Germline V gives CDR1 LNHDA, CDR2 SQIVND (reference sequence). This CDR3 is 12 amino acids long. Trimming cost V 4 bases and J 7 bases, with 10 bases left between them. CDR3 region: CASSRPGRGYTF. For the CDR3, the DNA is TGTGCCAGTAGTAGACCAGGCCGTGGCTACACCTTC.

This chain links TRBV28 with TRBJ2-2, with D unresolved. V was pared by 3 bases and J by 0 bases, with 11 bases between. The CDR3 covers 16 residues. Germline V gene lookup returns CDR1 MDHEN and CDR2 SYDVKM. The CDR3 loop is CASSFSQVSNTGELFF. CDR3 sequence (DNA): TGTGCCAGCAGTTTCTCCCAGGTGTCGAACACCGGGGAGCTGTTTTTT.

CDR3 nucleotides: TGTGCCAGCAGCTCAGGACAGGGGGGAGGCAGGTTCTTC. It is translated as CASSSGQGGGRFF. The chain recombines TRBV7-2 with TRBJ2-1; 10 bases map to TRBD1. This CDR3 has 13 amino acids. V shed 4 bases and J 15 bases; nucleotides not matched to a gene: 9. CDR1 is SGHTA, CDR2 FQGNSA, per germline.

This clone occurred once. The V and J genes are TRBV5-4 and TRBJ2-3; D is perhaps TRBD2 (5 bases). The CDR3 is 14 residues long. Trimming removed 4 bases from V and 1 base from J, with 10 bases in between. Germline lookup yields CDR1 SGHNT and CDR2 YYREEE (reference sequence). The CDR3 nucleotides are TGTGCCAGCAGCCCCCGGGAAGGCACAGATACGCAGTATTTT. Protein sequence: CASSPREGTDTQYF.

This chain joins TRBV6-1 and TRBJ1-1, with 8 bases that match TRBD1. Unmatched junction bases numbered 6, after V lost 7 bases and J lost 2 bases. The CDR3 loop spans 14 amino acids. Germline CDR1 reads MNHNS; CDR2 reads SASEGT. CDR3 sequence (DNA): TGTGCCAGCACCCTGACAGGGGTTAACACTGAAGCTTTCTTT. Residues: CASTLTGVNTEAFF.

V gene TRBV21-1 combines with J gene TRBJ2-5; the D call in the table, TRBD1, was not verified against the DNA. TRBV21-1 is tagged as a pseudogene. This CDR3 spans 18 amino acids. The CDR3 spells CASISKSGGRERQETQYF. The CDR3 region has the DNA TGTGCCAGCATCTCAAAGAGTGGGGGCAGGGAGAGGCAAGAGACCCAGTACTTC.

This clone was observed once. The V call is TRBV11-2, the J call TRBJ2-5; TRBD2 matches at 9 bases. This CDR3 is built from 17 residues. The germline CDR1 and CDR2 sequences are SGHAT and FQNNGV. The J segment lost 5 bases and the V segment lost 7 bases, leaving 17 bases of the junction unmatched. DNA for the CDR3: TGTGCCAGCACCGAGGGGACTAGCCGGGGGGGTAGGGAGACCCAGTACTTC. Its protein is CASTEGTSRGGRETQYF.

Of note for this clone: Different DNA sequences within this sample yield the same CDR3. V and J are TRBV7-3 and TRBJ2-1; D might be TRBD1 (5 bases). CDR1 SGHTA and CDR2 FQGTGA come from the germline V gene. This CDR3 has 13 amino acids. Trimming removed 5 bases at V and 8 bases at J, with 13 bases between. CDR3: CASSPQAGHEQFF. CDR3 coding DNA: TGTGCCAGCAGCCCACAGGCCGGGCATGAGCAGTTCTTC. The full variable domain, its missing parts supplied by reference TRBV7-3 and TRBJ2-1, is GAGVSQTPSNKVTEKGKYVELRCDPISGHTALYWYRQSLGQGPEFLIYFQGTGAADDSGLPNDRFFAVRPEGSVSTLKIQRTERGDSAVYLCASSPQAGHEQFFGPGTRLTVL.